Listed below are T cell receptor beta chains from one sample, sequenced in a study of blood T cell repertoires in COVID-19. TCRdb's table, derived via immunoSEQ multiplex PCR, lists solely in-frame clones and lacks some. The table includes approximately 130,000 clones, roughly four fifths detected once. Sequencing was done on a sample of PBMCs or T cells enriched from blood (not recorded which). These receptors came from a man aged 25 to 40 who had recovered from COVID-19. Both conserved end residues are trimmed from each CDR3.

v_gene	j_gene	CDR3aa
TRBV5-8	TRBJ1-2	ASRLTQANYGYT
TRBV7-5	TRBJ2-7	VRSSLTGLEQY
TRBV4-1	TRBJ2-1	ASSTYLAGGLGEQF
TRBV24-1	TRBJ2-2	ATSGTGLNGELF
TRBV5-1	TRBJ1-2	ASSRSLEGTEGYT
TRBV27	TRBJ1-1	ASSLDPNSDNTEAF
TRBV18	TRBJ2-7	ASSPLSTEGGWYEQY
TRBV19	TRBJ1-1	ASGPRQGSPEAF
TRBV7-9	TRBJ2-1	ASSSIQALSSYNEQF
TRBV27	TRBJ1-1	ASSSLDRVEAF
TRBV4-1	TRBJ2-1	ASSPLGLAGDRYEQF
TRBV11-2	TRBJ2-5	ASSVSRGAGETQY
TRBV12-3/TRBV12-4	TRBJ1-2	ASSLGRAYGYT
TRBV29-1	TRBJ1-1	SVADRGNTEAF
TRBV11-2	TRBJ2-5	ASSRRFQETQY
TRBV2	TRBJ1-5	ASSGEGNQPQH
TRBV10-3	TRBJ1-6	AISRGQEKLDNSPLH
TRBV7-9	TRBJ1-4	ASTLGGVQEKLF
TRBV11-2	TRBJ2-3	ASSGGTDTQY
TRBV6-5	TRBJ1-1	ASSYSTESNTEAF
TRBV6-5	TRBJ1-4	ASGTGEEKLF
TRBV7-9	TRBJ1-1	ASRYEGVSGTEAF
TRBV6-5	TRBJ1-5	ASSGTGDFGQPQH
TRBV6-6	TRBJ1-6	ASGGSSYNSPLH
TRBV2	TRBJ2-1	ASRPPGLAGYNEQF
TRBV3-1/TRBV3-2	TRBJ2-7	ASSQGGQRRYEQY
TRBV6-5	TRBJ1-2	ASSMTGFGYT
TRBV10-3	TRBJ2-7	AISGTAGPYEQY
TRBV4-1	TRBJ2-7	ASSPMARGEQY
TRBV13	TRBJ2-1	ASSLALNNEQF